These 22 T cell receptor beta chains originate from one sample sequenced in a study of tumor-infiltrating lymphocytes in primary liver carcinoma. With a constant-region primer, TCR beta cDNA was made from approximately 450 ng of total RNA. Construction of TCR beta libraries relied on three successive nested multiplex PCR rounds employing slightly modified ARM-PCR. Primers for the first two PCR rounds were TRBV1-TRBV30 forward primers and a C-beta reverse primer (10 cycles per round). TCRdb recomputed calls from the multiplex PCR reads with MiXCR, one row per CDR3 protein. This table holds some 200,000 distinct CDR3 sequences, around three fifths found once. Germline DNA was also extracted, and blood RNA derived from unsorted whole blood. The sequenced sample was peripheral blood. These receptors were collected from a woman aged 55-70 years with primary liver carcinoma and hepatitis B virus infection.

The chain is built from TRBV18 and TRBJ2-5, with TRBD2 identical over 9 bases. V shed 4 bases, J shed 0 bases, and the junction held 6 bases outside the gene matches. The germline V gene encodes CDR1 KGHSH and CDR2 LQKENI. This CDR3 region has 16 residues. The CDR3 is CASSLTGLAHQETQYF. The CDR3 DNA reads TGTGCCAGCTCACTTACCGGACTAGCGCACCAAGAGACCCAGTACTTC. The complete variable domain, with remaining parts taken from reference TRBV18 and TRBJ2-5, reads NAGVMQNPRHLVRRRGQEARLRCSPMKGHSHVYWYRQLPEEGLKFMVYLQKENIIDESGMPKERFSAEFPKEGPSILRIQQVVRGDSAAYFCASSLTGLAHQETQYFGPGTRLLVL.

To note about this clonotype: The junction and the germline gene differ at one end; a read error may be behind it. The chain uses TRBV11-2 and TRBJ2-3, with D possibly TRBD2 on 6 matching bases. The CDR3 has 14 residues. Germline V gene data show CDR1 as SGHAT and CDR2 as FQNNGV. This CDR3 reads CASSLGTNTDTQYF. CDR3 in DNA: TGTGCCAGCAGCTTAGGGACTAACACAGATACACAGTATTTT. Combining the CDR3 with reference TRBV11-2 and TRBJ2-3 gives the whole variable domain EAGVAQSPRYKIIEKRQSVAFWCNPISGHATLYWYQQILGQGPKLLIQFQNNGVVDDSQLPKDRFSAERLKGVDSTLKIQPAKLEDSAVYLCASSLGTNTDTQYFGPGTRLTVL.

The chain uses TRBV19 and TRBJ2-1; weak D call: TRBD1 (7 bases). The CDR3 has 11 residues. Germline assignment: CDR1 LNHDA and CDR2 SQIVND (reference sequence). The CDR3 sequence is CDRNRGGVQFF. The CDR3 bases are TGTGACAGGAACAGGGGAGGTGTGCAGTTCTTC.

Ten or more counts support this clonotype. The chain has TRBV6-2 or TRBV6-3 and TRBJ2-7; possibly TRBD1 or TRBD2 for D (5 bases each). Germline V gives CDR1 MNHEY, CDR2 SVGEGT. The V and J ends lost 2 bases and 2 bases respectively, with 10 bases between them. The CDR3 covers 14 residues. This chain's CDR3 is CASSYGGEAYEQYF. As DNA, the CDR3 is TGTGCCAGCAGTTACGGGGGTGAGGCCTACGAGCAGTACTTC.

In regard to this clonotype: A much larger clone differs by one base, so this may be a read error. The J gene is TRBJ2-3, the V gene TRBV12-3 or TRBV12-4; D possibly corresponds to TRBD2 (6 bases). This CDR3 has 15 residues. CDR3 amino acids: CASKLFGTASDTRYF. CDR3 bases: TGTGCCAGCAAGTTATTCGGTACTGCTAGCGATACGCGGTATTTT.

Note on this clonotype: Given a much more abundant clone one base away, this may be a read error. V gene TRBV14 combines with J gene TRBJ2-3; 8 bases are shared with TRBD1. Germline loops: CDR1 SGHDN, CDR2 FVKESK. The CDR3 has 14 residues. J gave up 3 bases and V 7 bases, and 6 bases lay outside the gene matches. The CDR3 sequence: CASNAGGFTDTQYF. CDR3 nucleotides: TGTGCCAGCAATGCAGGGGGCTTTACAGATACGCAGTATTTT. Filled out from reference TRBV14 and TRBJ2-3, the complete variable domain reads EAGVTQFPSHSVIEKGQTVTLRCDPISGHDNLYWYRRVMGKEIKFLLHFVKESKQDESGMPNNRFLAERTGGTYSTLKVQPAELEDSGVYFCASNAGGFTDTQYFGPGTRLTVL.

With regard to this clonotype: Since the CDR3 does not end with the conserved phenylalanine or tryptophan, this likely comes from a read error. The chain employs TRBV11-2 and TRBJ2-1, with D perhaps assigned TRBD1 or TRBD2 (5 bases each). The CDR3 spans 16 residues. Germline values: CDR1 SGHAT, CDR2 FQNNGV. In DNA, the CDR3 is TGTGTCAGCAGTCGGGACGCGGATCGCTCCTATAATGAGCAGTTCTTA. Its protein is CVSSRDADRSYNEQFL.

This clonotype has just one count. A junction end diverges from the germline sequence, so it may reflect a read error. This chain connects TRBV11-2 to TRBJ2-7; TRBD2 aligns across 8 bases. Germline CDR1 reads SGHAT; CDR2 reads FQNNGV. The CDR3 sequence is 20 residues long. DNA of the CDR3: TGTGCCAGCAGCTTAATTTGGGACATAACCCTAGCGGGCATAGGACGCGAGCACTACTTC. Translated, it gives CASSLIWDITLAGIGREHYF.

On this clonotype itself: Being one base from a much bigger clone, this may be a read error. As the CDR3 is not closed by the conserved phenylalanine or tryptophan, this likely results from a read error. The chain combines TRBV12-3 or TRBV12-4 with TRBJ2-6, with 9 bases aligning to TRBD1. The CDR3 sequence is 18 residues long. Trimming took 2 bases from V and 4 from J; bases not matched to a gene: 9. The CDR3: CASSLLPGQGAGANVLTL. The CDR3 DNA sequence: TGTGCCAGCAGTTTACTCCCGGGACAGGGAGCAGGGGCCAACGTCCTGACTTTG.

In this sample, this clonotype turned up once. The junction shows a germline mismatch at one end, possibly a read error. The genes are TRBV11-1 and TRBJ2-2; the D is unclear. This CDR3 has 17 amino acids. Germline CDR1 is SGHAT and CDR2 is FQDESV (reference sequence). CDR3 protein: CASSLKDHPSNAGELFF. CDR3 sequence (DNA): TGTGCCAGCAGCTTAAAGGACCACCCGTCGAACGCCGGGGAGCTGTTTTTT.

This clonotype showed up many times. V gene TRBV10-3 combines with J gene TRBJ2-7; 7 positions agree with TRBD1. CDR3 length: 13 amino acids. V shed 4 bases and J 11 bases; nucleotides not matched to a gene: 11. The germline gives CDR1 ENHRY, CDR2 SYGVKD. As DNA, the CDR3 is TGTGCCATCAGTGGGAACGACAGGGCCTCCGAGTACTTC. This codes for CAISGNDRASEYF.

The sample holds many counts of this clonotype. The chain uses TRBV10-3 and TRBJ2-5, with D perhaps matching TRBD2 (6 bases). Germline CDR1 is ENHRY and CDR2 is SYGVKD. The length of the CDR3 is 13 residues. V gave up 11 bases and J gave up 2 bases, with 15 bases separating them. The CDR3 loop reads CAVRDSGQETQYF. In DNA, the CDR3 is TGTGCCGTTCGGGACTCCGGGCAAGAGACCCAGTACTTC.

This clonotype was seen ten or more times. This chain links TRBV12-3 or TRBV12-4 with TRBJ2-1, with TRBD1 as a possible D gene (6 bases). The germline V and J ends were trimmed by 1 base and 2 bases, with 9 bases remaining between them. This CDR3 contains 15 residues. CDR3 nucleotide sequence: TGTGCCAGCAGTTTAGAGACAGGACCCTACAATGAGCAGTTCTTC. Translating it yields CASSLETGPYNEQFF.

The chain recombines TRBV28 with TRBJ2-3, with D tentatively TRBD1 (5 bases). The germline V gene encodes CDR1 MDHEN and CDR2 SYDVKM. CDR3 length equals 17 residues. Trimming stripped 6 bases from V and 0 bases from J, with 19 bases between. CDR3 sequence reads: CASSLSGAQHSTDTQYF. The DNA for the CDR3 is TGTGCCAGCAGCTTAAGTGGGGCACAACATAGCACAGATACGCAGTATTTT.

This clonotype was seen a few times. This may arise from a read error, as a much more abundant clone is one base away. The gene calls are TRBV11-3 and TRBJ1-1; the D gene is possibly TRBD1 (6 bases). The CDR3 spans 14 residues. Per the germline V gene, CDR1 is SGHNT and CDR2 is YENEEA. CDR3: CASSFRDRSTETFF. The CDR3, as DNA: TGTGCCAGCAGCTTTAGAGACAGGAGCACTGAAACTTTCTTT.

This rearrangement joins TRBV11-1 to TRBJ2-5; the D gene is possibly TRBD2 (5 bases). The CDR3 covers 15 residues. Germline V lookup: CDR1 SGHAT, CDR2 FQDESV (reference sequence). V shed 0 bases and J shed 9 bases, with 17 bases lying between them. This CDR3 is CASSLASTRAKAQYF. The CDR3, as DNA: TGTGCCAGCAGCTTAGCCTCTACTAGGGCAAAGGCCCAGTACTTC.

The chain carries TRBV6-5 and TRBJ2-7; 11 bases fit TRBD1. The CDR3 extends over 14 amino acids. With 5 bases clipped from V and 13 bases from J, the junction kept 13 bases outside the gene matches. In germline, CDR1 is MNHEY, CDR2 SVGAGI. In DNA form, the CDR3 reads TGTGCCAGCAGTCCCGGGACAGGGGGGAGCGACCAATACTTC. This sequence encodes CASSPGTGGSDQYF.

About this clonotype itself: One end of the junction is discordant with germline, which a read error may explain. This rearrangement joins TRBV12-3 or TRBV12-4 to TRBJ2-1; 11 nucleotides agree with TRBD2. This CDR3 has 14 amino acids. The CDR3 region is CTSDGTSGYNEQFF. CDR3 DNA: TGTACCAGCGATGGGACTAGCGGTTACAATGAGCAGTTCTTC.

About this clonotype itself: Possible read error: a much larger clone is one base away. The V gene is TRBV6-1, the J gene TRBJ1-1; no definite D call. This CDR3 is 13 amino acids long. Per the germline V gene, CDR1 is MNHNS and CDR2 is SASEGT. CDR3 loop: CASCEAQNTEAFF. DNA for the CDR3: TGTGCCAGCTGTGAAGCTCAGAACACTGAAGCTTTCTTT.

There are many counts of this clonotype. J is TRBJ1-1 and V is TRBV10-2; TRBD1 matches 9 bases. V shed 7 bases and J 2 bases; nucleotides not matched to a gene: 5. The CDR3 contains 14 residues. Germline V CDR1 and CDR2: WSHSY, SAAADI. The CDR3 region has the DNA TGCGCCAGCAAGGAGGACAGGGGAAACACTGAAGCTTTCTTT. This encodes CASKEDRGNTEAFF.

As to this clonotype: The conserved phenylalanine or tryptophan normally closing the CDR3 is absent here, so this likely arose from a read error. This chain uses TRBV11-2 with TRBJ2-7; 9 bases line up with TRBD1. V gave up 4 bases and J gave up 5 bases; unmatched junction bases: 0. Germline V gene sequence: CDR1 SGHAT, CDR2 FQNNGV. The CDR3 totals 12 residues. CDR3 region: CASSWTGDEQYL. CDR3 bases: TGTGCCAGCAGCTGGACAGGGGACGAGCAGTACCTC.

Ten or more counts support this clonotype. The chain uses TRBV12-3 or TRBV12-4 and TRBJ1-6; 8 bases map to TRBD1. J gave up 9 bases and V 5 bases, and 6 bases lay outside the gene matches. The length of the CDR3 is 14 residues. CDR3 residues: CASSRDRGGSPLHF. In nucleotides, the CDR3 is TGTGCCAGCAGTCGCGACAGGGGTGGTTCACCCCTCCACTTT.